This is a list of T cell receptor beta chains from one sample in a study of blood T cells in healthy people across ages. TCRdb reprocessed the 5' RACE reads with MiXCR, giving one entry per CDR3 protein. The table lists more than 800,000 distinct CDR3 sequences, 40% to 45% of them singletons. The sample consisted of blood. The origin of the receptors is a woman aged 60-70 years in good health. Each CDR3 is given with its conserved first and last residue. The order of the fields is clone size, D gene, J gene, V gene, CDR3 protein, CDR3 DNA. A D gene is named only where the DNA matches it firmly. Clone sizes are given selectively: once, few, many, or a class where the clone is expanded.

size: .; D: TRBD2; J: TRBJ2-1; V: TRBV6-1; CDR3: CASSLQTSGINEPFF; DNA: TGTGCCAGCAGTTTACAGACTAGCGGGATCAATGAGCCGTTCTTC
size: few; D: TRBD1; J: TRBJ2-2; V: TRBV5-1; CDR3: CASSGGQGRLTGELFF; DNA: TGCGCCAGCAGCGGCGGACAGGGTCGGCTCACCGGGGAGCTGTTTTTT
size: few; D: TRBD2; J: TRBJ2-3; V: TRBV7-9; CDR3: CASSTGTTSTDTQYF; DNA: TGTGCCAGCAGTACCGGGACTACAAGCACAGATACGCAGTATTTT
size: once; D: TRBD2; J: TRBJ2-3; V: TRBV4-1; CDR3: CASSQIAGGQDTQYF; DNA: TGCGCCAGCAGTCAAATAGCGGGGGGGCAAGATACGCAGTATTTT
size: .; D: TRBD2; J: TRBJ2-1; V: TRBV7-2; CDR3: CASSPLAGGPLNEQFF; DNA: TGTGCCAGCAGCCCCCTAGCGGGAGGGCCTCTTAATGAGCAGTTCTTC
size: .; D: TRBD2; J: TRBJ2-4; V: TRBV7-9; CDR3: CASSQTSGRSGNIQYF; DNA: TGTGCCAGCAGCCAAACTAGCGGGAGGTCGGGAAACATTCAGTACTTC
size: .; D: .; J: TRBJ1-6; V: TRBV28; CDR3: CASSLRPGAYSPLHF; DNA: TGTGCCAGCAGCCTTCGGCCGGGGGCTTATTCACCCCTCCACTTT
size: few; D: .; J: TRBJ1-1; V: TRBV20-1; CDR3: CSAPRQGRNTEAFF; DNA: TGCAGTGCCCCAAGGCAGGGACGGAACACTGAAGCTTTCTTT
size: few; D: TRBD2; J: TRBJ2-7; V: TRBV27; CDR3: CASRRTSENSYEQYF; DNA: TGTGCCAGCAGGAGGACTAGCGAAAACTCCTACGAGCAGTACTTC
size: .; D: .; J: TRBJ2-1; V: TRBV5-1; CDR3: CASSLGSVEQFF; DNA: TGCGCCAGCAGCTTAGGTAGTGTTGAGCAGTTCTTC
size: .; D: TRBD2; J: TRBJ2-7; V: TRBV10-1; CDR3: CAGSRDYGYEQYF; DNA: TGCGCCGGCAGTCGGGACTATGGCTACGAGCAGTACTTC
size: .; D: .; J: TRBJ1-4; V: TRBV29-1; CDR3: CSVQTTVREKLFF; DNA: TGCAGCGTGCAGACGACGGTTAGAGAAAAACTGTTTTTT
size: .; D: .; J: TRBJ2-7; V: TRBV6-1; CDR3: CASSEAVLELGDEQYF; DNA: TGTGCCAGCAGTGAAGCCGTACTTGAATTGGGGGACGAGCAGTACTTC